Sequencing of this TCR beta chain was carried out in a study of control samples from healthy donors and cancer patients (dated by TCRdb to 2020 to 2021). About this clone: The clone's antigen remains unknown. No base-level quality is on record; no much larger clone is a single base apart.

The germline V gene encodes CDR1 MDHEN and CDR2 SYDVKM. The CDR3 measures 14 amino acids from cysteine to phenylalanine. Kept here is only the CDR3 DNA, which spans 42 bases and is read in frame from base 1. The germline ends are 9 bases apart after V is trimmed by 4 bases and J by 0 bases. Receptor libraries were prepared by the immunoSEQ multiplex PCR assay. TCRdb stores this immuneACCESS table with in-frame sequences only. Part of the clones is absent; in the studies checked, under half of the shortfall reflects unresolved V genes, and no reason is known for the rest. This sample lists some 130,000 clones; about 93% were detected once. The ten largest account for more than 1.5% of the sample.

Rearrangement joined TRBV28 to TRBJ1-1, with a tentative D gene TRBD1 over 5 matching bases. Sequencing used PBMCs. This TCR derives from a man between 45 and 60 years old with head and neck cancer. The base sequence is TGTGCCAGCAGTTACCCCAGGGTGAACACTGAAGCTTTCTTT. This encodes CASSYPRVNTEAFF.